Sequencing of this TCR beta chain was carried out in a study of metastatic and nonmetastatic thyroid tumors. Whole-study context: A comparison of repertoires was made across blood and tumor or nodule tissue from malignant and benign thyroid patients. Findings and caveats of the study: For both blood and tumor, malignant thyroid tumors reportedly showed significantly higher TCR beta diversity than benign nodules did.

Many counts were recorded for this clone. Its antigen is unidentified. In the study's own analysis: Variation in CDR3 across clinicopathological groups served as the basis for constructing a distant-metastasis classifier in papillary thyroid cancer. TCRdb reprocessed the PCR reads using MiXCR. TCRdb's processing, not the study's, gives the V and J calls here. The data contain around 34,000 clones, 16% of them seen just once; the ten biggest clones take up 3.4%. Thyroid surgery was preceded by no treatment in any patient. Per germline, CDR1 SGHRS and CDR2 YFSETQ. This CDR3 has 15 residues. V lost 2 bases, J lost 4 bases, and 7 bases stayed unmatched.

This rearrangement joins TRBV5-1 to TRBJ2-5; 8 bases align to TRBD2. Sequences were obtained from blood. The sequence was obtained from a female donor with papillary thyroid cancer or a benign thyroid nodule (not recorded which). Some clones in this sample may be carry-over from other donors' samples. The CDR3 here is CASSLGLAGGETQYF. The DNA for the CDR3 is TGCGCCAGCAGCTTAGGACTAGCTGGGGGAGAGACCCAGTACTTC.